This entry concerns a single TCR beta chain. The antigen remains unidentified. Assay: immunoSEQ multiplex PCR; the TCRdb copy retains only in-frame clones and omits some. The table records over 40,000 clones, approximately 80% of them present only once. Germline assignment: CDR1 SEHNR and CDR2 FQNEAQ (reference sequence). With 5 bases removed from V and 5 bases from J, the gap between germline ends came to 22 bases. The CDR3 covers 16 residues. The source of the sample is a study of OX40 agonist ivuxolimab in advanced cancers. Notes on the study in general: The CD4+ and CD8+ T cells in the blood had expanded clonally by week 6 at 0.1 to 3.0 mg/kg.

This TCR was sampled from an adult with an advanced solid tumor such as melanoma, head and neck, liver or kidney cancer. The genes are TRBV7-9 and TRBJ2-7; a possible D gene is TRBD2 (6 bases). The specimen was CD4+ or CD8+ T cells sorted from blood, collected in a trial of the OX40 agonist ivuxolimab. CDR3 in amino acids: CASSAPPGLPGDEQYF. The CDR3 region has the DNA TGTGCCAGCAGCGCCCCTCCGGGACTCCCTGGGGACGAGCAGTACTTC.